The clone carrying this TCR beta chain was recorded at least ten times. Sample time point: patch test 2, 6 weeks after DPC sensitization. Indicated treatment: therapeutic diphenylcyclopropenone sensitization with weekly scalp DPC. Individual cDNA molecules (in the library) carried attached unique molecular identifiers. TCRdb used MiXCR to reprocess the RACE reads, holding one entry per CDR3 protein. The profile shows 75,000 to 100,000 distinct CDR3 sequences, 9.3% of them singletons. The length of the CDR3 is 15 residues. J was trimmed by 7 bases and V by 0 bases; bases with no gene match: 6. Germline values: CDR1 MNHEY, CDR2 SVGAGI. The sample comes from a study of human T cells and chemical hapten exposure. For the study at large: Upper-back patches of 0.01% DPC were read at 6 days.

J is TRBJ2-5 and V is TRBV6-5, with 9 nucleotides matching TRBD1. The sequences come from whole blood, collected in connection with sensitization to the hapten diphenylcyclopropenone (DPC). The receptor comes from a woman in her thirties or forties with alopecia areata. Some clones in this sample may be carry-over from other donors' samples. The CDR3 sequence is CASSYSRTGDVTQYF. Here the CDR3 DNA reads TGTGCCAGCAGTTACTCCCGGACAGGGGATGTGACCCAGTACTTC.